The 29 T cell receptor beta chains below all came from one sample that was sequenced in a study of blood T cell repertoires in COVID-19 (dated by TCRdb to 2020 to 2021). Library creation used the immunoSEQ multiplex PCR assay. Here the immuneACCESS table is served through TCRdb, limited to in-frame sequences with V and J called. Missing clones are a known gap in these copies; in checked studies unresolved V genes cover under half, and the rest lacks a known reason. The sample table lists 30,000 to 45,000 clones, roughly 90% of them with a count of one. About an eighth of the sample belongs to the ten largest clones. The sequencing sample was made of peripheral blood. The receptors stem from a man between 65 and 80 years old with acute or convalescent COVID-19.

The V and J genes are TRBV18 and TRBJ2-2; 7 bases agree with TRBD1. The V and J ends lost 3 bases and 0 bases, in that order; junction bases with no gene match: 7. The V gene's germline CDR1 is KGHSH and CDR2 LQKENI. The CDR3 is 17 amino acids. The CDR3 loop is CASSPLRGTANTGELFF. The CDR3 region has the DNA TGTGCCAGCTCACCCTTAAGGGGGACAGCGAACACCGGGGAGCTGTTTTTT.

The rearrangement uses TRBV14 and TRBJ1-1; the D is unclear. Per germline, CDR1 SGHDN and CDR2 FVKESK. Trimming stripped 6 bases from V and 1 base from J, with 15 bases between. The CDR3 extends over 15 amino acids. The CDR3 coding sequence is TGTGCCAGCAGATACGGGGAGTGGGCGAACACTGAAGCTTTCTTT. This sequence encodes CASRYGEWANTEAFF.

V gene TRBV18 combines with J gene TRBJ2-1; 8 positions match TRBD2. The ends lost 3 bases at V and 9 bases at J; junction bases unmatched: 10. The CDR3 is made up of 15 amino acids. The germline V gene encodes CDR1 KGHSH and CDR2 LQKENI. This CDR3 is CASSPSRAGEAEQFF. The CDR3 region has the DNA TGTGCCAGCTCACCCTCAAGAGCGGGAGAAGCTGAGCAGTTCTTC. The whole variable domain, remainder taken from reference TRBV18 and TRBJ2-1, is NAGVMQNPRHLVRRRGQEARLRCSPMKGHSHVYWYRQLPEEGLKFMVYLQKENIIDESGMPKERFSAEFPKEGPSILRIQQVVRGDSAAYFCASSPSRAGEAEQFFGPGTRLTVL.

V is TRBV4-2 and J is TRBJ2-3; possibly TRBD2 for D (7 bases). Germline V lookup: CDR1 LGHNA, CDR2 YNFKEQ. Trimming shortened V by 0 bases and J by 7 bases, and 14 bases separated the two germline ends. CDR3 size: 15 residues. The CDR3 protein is CASSQDRGGGHTQYF. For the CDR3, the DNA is TGTGCCAGCAGCCAAGATCGAGGGGGAGGGCATACGCAGTATTTT.

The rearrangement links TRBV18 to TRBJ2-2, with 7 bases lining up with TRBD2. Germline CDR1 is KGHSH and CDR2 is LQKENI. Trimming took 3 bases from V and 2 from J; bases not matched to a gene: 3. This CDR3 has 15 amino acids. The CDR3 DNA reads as TGTGCCAGCTCACCGGCGGGAGTAAACACCGGGGAGCTGTTTTTT. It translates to CASSPAGVNTGELFF.

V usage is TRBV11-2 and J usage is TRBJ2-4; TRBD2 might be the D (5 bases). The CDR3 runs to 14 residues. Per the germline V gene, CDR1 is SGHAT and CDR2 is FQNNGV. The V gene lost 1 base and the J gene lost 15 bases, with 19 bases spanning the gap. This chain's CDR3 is CASSLARSSGFLYF. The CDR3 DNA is TGTGCCAGCAGCTTAGCCCGGTCGTCGGGGTTCCTGTACTTC.

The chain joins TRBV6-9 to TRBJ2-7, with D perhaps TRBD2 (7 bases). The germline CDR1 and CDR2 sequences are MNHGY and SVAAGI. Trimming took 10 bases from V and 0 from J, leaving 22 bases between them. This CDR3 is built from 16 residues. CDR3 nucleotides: TGTGCCATAAGGGGGGGGTCGTTTTCTGACTCCTACGAGCAGTACTTC. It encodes CAIRGGSFSDSYEQYF.

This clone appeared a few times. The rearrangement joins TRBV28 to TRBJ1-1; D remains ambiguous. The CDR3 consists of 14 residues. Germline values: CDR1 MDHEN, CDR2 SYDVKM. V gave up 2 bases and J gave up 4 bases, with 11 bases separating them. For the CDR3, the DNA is TGTGCCAGCAGTTTAGGAGGGAAGGCCACTGAAGCTTTCTTT. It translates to CASSLGGKATEAFF.

The CDR3 DNA reads as TGTGCCAGCAGCAGAGTTACCGGGACAGGGGTTGCGACCCAGTACTTC. Protein sequence: CASSRVTGTGVATQYF. The chain combines TRBV5-6 with TRBJ2-5; 10 nucleotides agree with TRBD1. V was clipped by 4 bases and J by 7 bases; unmatched bases: 13. The CDR3 covers 16 residues. The germline gives CDR1 SGHDT, CDR2 YYEEEE.

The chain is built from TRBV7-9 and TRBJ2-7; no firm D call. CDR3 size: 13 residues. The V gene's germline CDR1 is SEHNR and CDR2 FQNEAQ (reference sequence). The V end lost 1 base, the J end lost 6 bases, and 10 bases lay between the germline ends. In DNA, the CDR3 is TGTGCCAGCAGCTTAGGGTTAACAGCCGAGCAGTACTTC. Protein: CASSLGLTAEQYF.

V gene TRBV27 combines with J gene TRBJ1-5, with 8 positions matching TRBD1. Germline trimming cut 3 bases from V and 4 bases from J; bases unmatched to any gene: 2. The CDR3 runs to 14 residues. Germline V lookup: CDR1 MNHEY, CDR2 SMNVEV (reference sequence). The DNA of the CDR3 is TGTGCCAGCAGTTTTACAGGGGGGAATCAGCCCCAGCATTTT. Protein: CASSFTGGNQPQHF.

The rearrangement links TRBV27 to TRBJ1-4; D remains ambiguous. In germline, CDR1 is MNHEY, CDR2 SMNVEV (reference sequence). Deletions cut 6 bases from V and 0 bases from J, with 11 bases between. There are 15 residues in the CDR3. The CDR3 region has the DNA TGTGCCAGCAGACCAATTGGGCCAACTAATGAAAAACTGTTTTTT. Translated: CASRPIGPTNEKLFF.

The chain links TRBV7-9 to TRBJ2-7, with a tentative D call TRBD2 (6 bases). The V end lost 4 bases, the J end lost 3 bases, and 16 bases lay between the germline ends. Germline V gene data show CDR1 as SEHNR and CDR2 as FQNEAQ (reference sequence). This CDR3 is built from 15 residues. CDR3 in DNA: TGTGCCAGCAGCTACCCGGGAGTTGAGGTCTACGAGCAGTACTTC. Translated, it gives CASSYPGVEVYEQYF.

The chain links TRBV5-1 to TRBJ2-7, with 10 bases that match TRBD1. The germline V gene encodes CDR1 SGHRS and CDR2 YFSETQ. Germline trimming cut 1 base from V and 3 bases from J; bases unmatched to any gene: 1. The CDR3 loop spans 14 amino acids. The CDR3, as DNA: TGCGCCAGCAGCTTGTGGACAGGGGGCTACGAGCAGTACTTC. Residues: CASSLWTGGYEQYF.

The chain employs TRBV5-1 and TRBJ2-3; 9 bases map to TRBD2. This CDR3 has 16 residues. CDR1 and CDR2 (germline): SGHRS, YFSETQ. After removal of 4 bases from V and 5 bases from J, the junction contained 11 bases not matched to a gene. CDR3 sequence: CASSRLAGGGVDTQYF. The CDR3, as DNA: TGCGCCAGCAGCCGACTGGCGGGAGGGGGCGTAGATACGCAGTATTTT.

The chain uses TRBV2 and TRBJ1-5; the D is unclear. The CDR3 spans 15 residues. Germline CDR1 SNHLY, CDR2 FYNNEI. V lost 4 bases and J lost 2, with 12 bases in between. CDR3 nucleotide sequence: TGTGCCAGCAGTGCCGATAGTGAGGGCAATCAGCCCCAGCATTTT. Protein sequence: CASSADSEGNQPQHF.

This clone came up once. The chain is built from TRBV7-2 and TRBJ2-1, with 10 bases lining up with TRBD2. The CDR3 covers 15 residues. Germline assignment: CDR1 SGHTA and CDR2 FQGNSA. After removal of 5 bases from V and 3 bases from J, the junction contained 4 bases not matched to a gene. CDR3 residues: CASSKTSGDYNEQFF. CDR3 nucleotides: TGTGCCAGCAGCAAAACTAGCGGGGACTACAATGAGCAGTTCTTC.

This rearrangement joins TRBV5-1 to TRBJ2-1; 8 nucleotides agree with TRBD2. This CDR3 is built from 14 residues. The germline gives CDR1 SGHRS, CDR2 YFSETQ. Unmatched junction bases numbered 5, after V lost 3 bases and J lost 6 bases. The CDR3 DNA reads TGCGCCAGCAGCTCGCCGGGACTAGGCAATGAGCAGTTCTTC. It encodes CASSSPGLGNEQFF.

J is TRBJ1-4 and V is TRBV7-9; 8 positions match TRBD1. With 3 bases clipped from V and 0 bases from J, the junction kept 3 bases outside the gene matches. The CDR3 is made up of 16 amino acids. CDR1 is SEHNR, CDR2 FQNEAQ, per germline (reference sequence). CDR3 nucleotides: TGTGCCAGCAGCTTCGGGACAGGAGCAACTAATGAAAAACTGTTTTTT. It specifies CASSFGTGATNEKLFF.

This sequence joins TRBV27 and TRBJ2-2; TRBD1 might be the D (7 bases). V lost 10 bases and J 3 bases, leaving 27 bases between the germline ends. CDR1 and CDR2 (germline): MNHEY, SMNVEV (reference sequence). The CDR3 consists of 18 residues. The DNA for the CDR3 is TGTGCCACCCAGGGAGCAAACGCGGGACAGCTATACACCGGGGAGCTGTTTTTT. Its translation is CATQGANAGQLYTGELFF.

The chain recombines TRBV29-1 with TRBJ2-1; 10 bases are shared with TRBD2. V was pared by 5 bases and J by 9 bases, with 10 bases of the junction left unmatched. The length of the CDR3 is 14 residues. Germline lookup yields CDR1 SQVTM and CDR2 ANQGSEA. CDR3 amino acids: CSVQPGLALSEQFF. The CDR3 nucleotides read TGCAGCGTTCAACCGGGACTAGCGCTCTCTGAGCAGTTCTTC.

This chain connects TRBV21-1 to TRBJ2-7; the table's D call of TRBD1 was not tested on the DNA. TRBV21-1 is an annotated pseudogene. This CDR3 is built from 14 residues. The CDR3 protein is CASSTRDNCYEQYF. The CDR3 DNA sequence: TGTGCCAGCAGCACCCGGGACAACTGCTACGAGCAGTACTTC.

The CDR3 is CASSIGGAYSNQPQHF. CDR3 DNA sequence: TGTGCCAGTAGTATAGGGGGAGCATATAGCAATCAGCCCCAGCATTTT. The chain links TRBV19 to TRBJ1-5; D call uncertain. This CDR3 has 16 residues. V was shortened by 1 base and J by 0 bases, with 10 bases between the two germline ends. CDR1 is LNHDA, CDR2 SQIVND, per germline (reference sequence). The full variable domain, completed using reference TRBV19 and TRBJ1-5, is DGGITQSPKYLFRKEGQNVTLSCEQNLNHDAMYWYRQDPGQGLRLIYYSQIVNDFQKGDIAEGYSVSREKKESFPLTVTSAQKNPTAFYLCASSIGGAYSNQPQHFGDGTRLSIL.

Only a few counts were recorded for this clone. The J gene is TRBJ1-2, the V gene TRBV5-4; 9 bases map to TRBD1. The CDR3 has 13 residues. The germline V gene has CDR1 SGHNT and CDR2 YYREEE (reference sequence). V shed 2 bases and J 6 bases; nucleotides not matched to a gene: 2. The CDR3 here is CASSFWTGDGYTF. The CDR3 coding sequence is TGTGCCAGCAGCTTCTGGACAGGGGATGGCTACACCTTC.

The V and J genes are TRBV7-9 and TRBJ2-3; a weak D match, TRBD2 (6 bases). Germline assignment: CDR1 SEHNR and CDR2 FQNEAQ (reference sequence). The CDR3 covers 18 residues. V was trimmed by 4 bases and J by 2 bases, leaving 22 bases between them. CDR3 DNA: TGTGCCAGCAGCTCGCCCCCGGTTCGGGGGTCCCACACAGATACGCAGTATTTT. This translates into CASSSPPVRGSHTDTQYF. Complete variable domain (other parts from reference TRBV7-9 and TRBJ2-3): DTGVSQNPRHKITKRGQNVTFRCDPISEHNRLYWYRQTLGQGPEFLTYFQNEAQLEKSRLLSDRFSAERPKGSFSTLEIQRTEQGDSAMYLCASSSPPVRGSHTDTQYFGPGTRLTVL.

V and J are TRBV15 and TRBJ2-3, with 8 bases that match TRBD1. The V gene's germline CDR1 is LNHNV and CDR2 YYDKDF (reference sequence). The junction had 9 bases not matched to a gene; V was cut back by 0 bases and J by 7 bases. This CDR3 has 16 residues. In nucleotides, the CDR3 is TGTGCCACCAGCAGAGATCCTCTTGACAGGGGAAATACGCAGTATTTT. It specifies CATSRDPLDRGNTQYF.

For the CDR3, the DNA is TGTGCCACCAGCATCCGACTAGCGGGGGTATCTAGCTCCTACAATGAGCAGTTCTTC. Residues: CATSIRLAGVSSSYNEQFF. The V gene is TRBV15, the J gene TRBJ2-1, with TRBD2 matching over 12 bases. CDR3 length: 19 amino acids. The J segment lost 0 bases and the V segment lost 4 bases, leaving 10 bases of the junction unmatched. Germline V lookup: CDR1 LNHNV, CDR2 YYDKDF (reference sequence).

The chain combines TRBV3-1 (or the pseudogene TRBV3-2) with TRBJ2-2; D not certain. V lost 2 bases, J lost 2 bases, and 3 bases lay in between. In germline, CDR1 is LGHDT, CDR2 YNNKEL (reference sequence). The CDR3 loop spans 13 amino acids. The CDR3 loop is CASSQTNTGELFF. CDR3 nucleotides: TGTGCCAGCAGCCAAACAAACACCGGGGAGCTGTTTTTT.

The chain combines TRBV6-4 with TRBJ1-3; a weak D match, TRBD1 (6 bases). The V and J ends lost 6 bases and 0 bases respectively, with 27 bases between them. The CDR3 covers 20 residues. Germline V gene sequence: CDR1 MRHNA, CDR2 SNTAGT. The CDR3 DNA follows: TGTGCCAGCAGGTCCCTTCTTCTGGGACAAATGATAAGCTCTGGAAACACCATATATTTT. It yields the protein CASRSLLLGQMISSGNTIYF.